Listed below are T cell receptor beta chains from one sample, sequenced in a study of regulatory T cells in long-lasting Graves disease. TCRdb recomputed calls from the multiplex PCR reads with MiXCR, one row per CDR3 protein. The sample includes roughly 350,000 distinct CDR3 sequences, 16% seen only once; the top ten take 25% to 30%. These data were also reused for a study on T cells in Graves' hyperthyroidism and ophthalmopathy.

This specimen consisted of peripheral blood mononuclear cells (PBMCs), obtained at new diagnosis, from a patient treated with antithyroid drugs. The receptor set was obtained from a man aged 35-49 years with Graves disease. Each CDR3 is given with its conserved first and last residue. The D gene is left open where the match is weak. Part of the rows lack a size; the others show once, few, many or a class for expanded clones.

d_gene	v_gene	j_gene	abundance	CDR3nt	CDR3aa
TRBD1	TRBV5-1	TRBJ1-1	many	TGCGCCAGCAGCTTGAGATTGCGACAGGGGGCTTCTGAAGCTTTCTTT	CASSLRLRQGASEAFF
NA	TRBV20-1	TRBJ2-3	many	TGCAGTGCTAGAGATTACAGGGCGGACGATACGCAGTATTTT	CSARDYRADDTQYF
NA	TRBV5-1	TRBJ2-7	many	TGCGCCAGCAGCTTGGCATCAGGGGATTTCGTGCAGTACTTC	CASSLASGDFVQYF
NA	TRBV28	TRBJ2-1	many	TGTGCCAGCAGTTTCCGCGTGGGGGTACGGCAGTTCTTC	CASSFRVGVRQFF
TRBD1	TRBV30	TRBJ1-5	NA	TGTGCCTGGACACAGGGGAATCAGCCCCAGCATTTT	CAWTQGNQPQHF
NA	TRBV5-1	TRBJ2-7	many	TGCGCCAGCAGCTCATTAAGAGGGAGCTCCTACGAGCAGTACTTC	CASSSLRGSSYEQYF
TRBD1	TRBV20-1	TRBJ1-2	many	TGCAGTGCTAGAGGGGACAGGGAGGTGCGTGGCTACACCTTC	CSARGDREVRGYTF
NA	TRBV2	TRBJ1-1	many	TGTGCCAGCAGTGAGGGTCGGGTTTCCGTCTCTGGAGCTTTCTTT	CASSEGRVSVSGAFF
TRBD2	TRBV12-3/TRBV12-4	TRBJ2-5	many	TGTGCCAGCAATCTGGGGGTAGCGGGGGGTCAAGAGACCCAGTACTTC	CASNLGVAGGQETQYF
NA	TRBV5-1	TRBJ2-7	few	TGCGCCAGCAGTCAGGACAGAACCTTCTCCTACGAGCAGTACTTC	CASSQDRTFSYEQYF
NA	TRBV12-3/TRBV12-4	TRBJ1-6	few	TGTGCCAGCAGTTTGTTGGACAGCAATTCACCCCTCCACTTT	CASSLLDSNSPLHF
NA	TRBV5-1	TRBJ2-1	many	TGCGCCAGCAGCTTGGCGGGTTTCTCCTACAATGAGCAGTTCTTC	CASSLAGFSYNEQFF
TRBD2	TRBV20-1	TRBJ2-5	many	TGCAGTGCTAGGGGTAAACTAGCGCGGGAGACCCAGTACTTC	CSARGKLARETQYF
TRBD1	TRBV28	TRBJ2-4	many	TGTGCCAGCACCCCCTACAGGGGAAAAGCCAAAAACATTCAGTACTTC	CASTPYRGKAKNIQYF
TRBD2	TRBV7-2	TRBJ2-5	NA	TGTGCCAGCAGCTTAGGGGGGGGGGGCCAAGAGACCCAGTACTTC	CASSLGGGGQETQYF
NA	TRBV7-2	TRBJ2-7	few	TGTGCCAGCAGCCGCAGGGACCGAGTCTACGAGCAGTACTTC	CASSRRDRVYEQYF
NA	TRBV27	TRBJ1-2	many	TGTGCCAGCAGTCCCCTCGGGACGGCCTATGGCTACACCTTC	CASSPLGTAYGYTF
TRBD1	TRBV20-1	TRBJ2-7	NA	TGCAGTGCTCGCAAGGGACAGATCCCCTACGAGCAGTACTTC	CSARKGQIPYEQYF
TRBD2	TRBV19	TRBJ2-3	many	TGTGCCAGCAGCAGAACTAGCGGGGGTACAGATACGCAGTATTTT	CASSRTSGGTDTQYF
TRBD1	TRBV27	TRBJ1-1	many	TGTGCCAGCAGTATCCAGGGGGCGGTCACTGAAGCTTTCTTT	CASSIQGAVTEAFF